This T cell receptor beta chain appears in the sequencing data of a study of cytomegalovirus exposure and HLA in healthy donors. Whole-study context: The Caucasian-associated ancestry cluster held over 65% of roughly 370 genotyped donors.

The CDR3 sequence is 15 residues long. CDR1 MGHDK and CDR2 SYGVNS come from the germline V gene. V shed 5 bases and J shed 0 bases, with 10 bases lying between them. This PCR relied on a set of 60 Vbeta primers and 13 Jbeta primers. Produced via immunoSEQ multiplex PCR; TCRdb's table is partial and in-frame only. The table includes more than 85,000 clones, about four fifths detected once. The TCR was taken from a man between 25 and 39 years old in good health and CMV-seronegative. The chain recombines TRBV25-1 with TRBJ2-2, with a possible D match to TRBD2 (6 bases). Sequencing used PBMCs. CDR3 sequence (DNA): TGTGCCAGCAGTTTGGGGGGATCGAACACCGGGGAGCTGTTTTTT. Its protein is CASSLGGSNTGELFF.